The next 29 T cell receptor beta chains were all read from a single sample in a study of breast tumors, draining lymph nodes, adjacent tissues. One entry per CDR3 protein results from TCRdb running MiXCR on the multiplex PCR reads. The sample carries about 16,000 distinct CDR3 sequences, 45% recorded once. Sequencing was done on a sample of tumor-adjacent breast tissue. The receptor source for this set is a female donor with breast cancer. Some clones in this sample may be carry-over from other donors' samples.

The chain combines TRBV5-1 with TRBJ1-2, with TRBD1 identical over 7 bases. Germline assignment: CDR1 SGHRS and CDR2 YFSETQ. The CDR3 is made up of 14 amino acids. The V segment lost 0 bases and the J segment 8 bases; nucleotides outside the gene matches: 7. The CDR3, as DNA: TGCGCCAGCAGCTTGGGTATGACAGGGAACGGCTACACCTTC. Translation gives CASSLGMTGNGYTF.

The rearrangement links TRBV4-3 to TRBJ2-1; TRBD2 agrees at 10 bases. This CDR3 region has 16 residues. The junction had 7 bases not matched to a gene; V was cut back by 1 base and J by 7 bases. Per germline, CDR1 LGHNA and CDR2 YSLEER. This CDR3 reads CASSQAWLAGVNEQFF. In DNA form, the CDR3 reads TGCGCCAGCAGCCAAGCTTGGCTAGCGGGGGTGAATGAGCAGTTCTTC.

This clonotype occurred many times. A much larger clone lies a single base off, so this may be a read error. The genes are TRBV20-1 and TRBJ2-7, with D unresolved. Germline V gene data show CDR1 as DFQATT and CDR2 as SNEGSKA (reference sequence). The CDR3 extends over 11 amino acids. The DNA for the CDR3 is TGCAGTGCTAGAGCTGGCTACGAGCAGTCCTTC. This codes for CSARAGYEQSF.

Note on this clonotype: This may arise from a read error, as a much more abundant clone is one base away. The V and J genes are TRBV11-2 and TRBJ2-2; D may be TRBD2 (6 bases). Germline V gives CDR1 SGHAT, CDR2 FQNNGV. The CDR3 spans 15 residues. CDR3 amino acids: CASSHPPWAPGGLFF. CDR3 DNA sequence: TGTGCCAGCAGCCACCCCCCTTGGGCACCCGGGGGGCTGTTTTTT.

The chain combines TRBV18 with TRBJ1-2; a weak D match, TRBD1 (6 bases). The V gene's germline CDR1 is KGHSH and CDR2 LQKENI. This CDR3 spans 14 amino acids. V was pared by 0 bases and J by 5 bases, with 10 bases between. CDR3 bases: TGTGCCAGCTCACCACCGGGACACCGTTATGGCTACACCTTC. This sequence encodes CASSPPGHRYGYTF.

The gene calls are TRBV20-1 and TRBJ2-7, with no clear D. Germline lookup yields CDR1 DFQATT and CDR2 SNEGSKA (reference sequence). V was clipped by 3 bases and J by 3 bases, with 6 bases between them. This CDR3 region has 11 residues. CDR3 nucleotide sequence: TGCAGTGCTAGGTACAGCTACGAGCAGTACTTC. Protein: CSARYSYEQYF.

This clonotype was counted at least ten times. The chain joins TRBV5-1 to TRBJ2-5; perhaps TRBD1 as D (5 bases). Trimming removed 0 bases at V and 0 bases at J, with 12 bases between. The CDR3 sequence is 16 residues long. Germline V gives CDR1 SGHRS, CDR2 YFSETQ. Written as DNA, the CDR3 is TGCGCCAGCAGCTTGGAAAAGCGACAGTACCAAGAGACCCAGTACTTC. Protein product: CASSLEKRQYQETQYF.

This rearrangement joins TRBV6-6 to TRBJ2-5; D could derive from TRBD1 or TRBD2 (5 bases each). Germline values: CDR1 MNHNY, CDR2 SVGAGI (reference sequence). The V gene lost 2 bases and the J gene lost 2 bases, with 12 bases spanning the gap. CDR3 length equals 15 residues. CDR3 nucleotide sequence: TGTGCCAGCAGTTACGCCGGGACCAGACAAGAGACCCAGTACTTC. Protein sequence: CASSYAGTRQETQYF.

This chain joins TRBV6-1 and TRBJ2-7; D is undetermined. This CDR3 has 13 residues. From germline, CDR1 is MNHNS and CDR2 SASEGT. The CDR3 here is CASSVAGTYAQYV. The CDR3, as DNA: TGTGCCAGCAGTGTGGCAGGAACCTACGCGCAGTACGTC.

CDR3 amino acids: CASSARLAGSNEQFF. DNA of the CDR3: TGCGCCAGCAGCGCGAGACTAGCGGGATCCAATGAGCAGTTCTTC. The chain employs TRBV5-1 and TRBJ2-1; 11 positions agree with TRBD2. Germline V lookup: CDR1 SGHRS, CDR2 YFSETQ. Germline trimming cut 4 bases from V and 6 bases from J; bases unmatched to any gene: 6. This CDR3 contains 15 residues.

The sample holds many counts of this clonotype. The chain combines TRBV7-6 with TRBJ2-4; D not resolved. Trimming took 8 bases from V and 1 from J, leaving 15 bases between them. The CDR3 has 15 residues. The germline CDR1 and CDR2 sequences are SGHVS and FNYEAQ. CDR3 loop: CASPVCGTAKNIQYF. Written as DNA, the CDR3 is TGTGCCAGCCCAGTTTGCGGTACGGCCAAAAACATTCAGTACTTC.

The genes are TRBV30 and TRBJ1-6; D not resolved. Trimming left V 2 bases short and J 5 bases short, with 10 bases between. CDR3 length: 14 residues. Germline V gene sequence: CDR1 GTSNPN, CDR2 SVGIG (reference sequence). CDR3 DNA: TGTGCCTGGAGTCCGTGGAAGGATAATTCACCCCTCCACTTT. It yields the protein CAWSPWKDNSPLHF.

This clonotype was seen a few times. CDR3 sequence: CASSSGDTGAKLFF. CDR3 DNA sequence: TGCGCCAGCAGCTCCGGCGACACGGGGGCTAAACTGTTTTTT. The chain recombines TRBV5-1 with TRBJ1-4; D is perhaps TRBD1 (6 bases). Deletions cut 3 bases from V and 11 bases from J, with 17 bases between. This CDR3 comprises 14 residues. Germline loops: CDR1 SGHRS, CDR2 YFSETQ.

V usage is TRBV20-1 and J usage is TRBJ1-5, with 7 bases that match TRBD1. This CDR3 comprises 12 residues. Trimming cost V 6 bases and J 4 bases; bases outside gene matches: 3. Per germline, CDR1 DFQATT and CDR2 SNEGSKA (reference sequence). The CDR3 nucleotides are TGCAGTGCGCAGACAGGGAATCAGCCCCAGCATTTT. Translated: CSAQTGNQPQHF.

This clonotype was picked up a small number of times. The gene calls are TRBV7-3 and TRBJ2-1, with TRBD2 matching over 7 bases. Germline V gene sequence: CDR1 SGHTA, CDR2 FQGTGA. The V segment lost 4 bases and the J segment 9 bases; nucleotides outside the gene matches: 6. This CDR3 contains 13 residues. CDR3 sequence (DNA): TGTGCCAGCAGCTCCGGGGGGTGCGGTGAGCAGTTCTTC. This sequence encodes CASSSGGCGEQFF.

This clonotype is classed as medium-sized. The gene calls are TRBV7-3 and TRBJ2-5; D is ambiguous. CDR1 and CDR2 (germline): SGHTA, FQGTGA. This CDR3 spans 13 amino acids. With 1 base removed from V and 3 bases from J, the gap between germline ends came to 6 bases. The CDR3 protein is CASSLRVKETQYF. Written as DNA, the CDR3 is TGTGCCAGCAGCTTAAGGGTAAAAGAGACCCAGTACTTC.

The chain couples TRBV7-9 to TRBJ1-2; D is possibly TRBD1 (5 bases). V gave up 2 bases and J gave up 4 bases, with 11 bases separating them. This CDR3 comprises 14 residues. CDR1 and CDR2 (germline): SEHNR, FQNEAQ (reference sequence). This chain's CDR3 is CASSLLQGGYGYTF. The CDR3 nucleotides read TGTGCCAGCAGCTTACTTCAGGGTGGCTATGGCTACACCTTC.

The gene calls are TRBV15 and TRBJ1-4, with D unclear. Trimming took off 1 base at V and 7 bases at J, with 7 bases between the two ends. The CDR3 is made up of 13 amino acids. From germline, CDR1 is LNHNV and CDR2 YYDKDF (reference sequence). The CDR3 loop is CATSRVVSEKLFF. CDR3 coding DNA: TGTGCCACCAGCAGAGTCGTGAGTGAAAAACTGTTTTTT.

This chain links TRBV5-1 with TRBJ1-6; D unresolved. Germline V gives CDR1 SGHRS, CDR2 YFSETQ. The CDR3 runs 15 residues. Trimming stripped 0 bases from V and 15 bases from J, with 19 bases between. The CDR3 region has the DNA TGCGCCAGCAGCTTGGTAGGGAACGACGACCCACTCCTCCACTTT. Amino acid sequence: CASSLVGNDDPLLHF.

The V and J genes are TRBV6-5 and TRBJ2-3; 9 nucleotides agree with TRBD1. CDR3 length equals 15 residues. Germline loops: CDR1 MNHEY, CDR2 SVGAGI. The ends lost 6 bases at V and 3 bases at J; junction bases unmatched: 7. The CDR3 sequence is CASSPWTGATDTQYF. In nucleotides, the CDR3 is TGTGCCAGCAGCCCCTGGACAGGGGCAACAGATACGCAGTATTTT.

The chain combines TRBV4-2 with TRBJ2-1; TRBD1 agrees at 7 bases. V lost 0 bases to trimming and J lost 8 bases; unmatched junction nucleotides: 4. CDR3 length: 14 amino acids. In germline, CDR1 is LGHNA, CDR2 YNFKEQ. In DNA form, the CDR3 reads TGTGCCAGCAGCCAAGATACAGGGGTGGATGAGCAGTTCTTC. Amino acids: CASSQDTGVDEQFF.

This clonotype was recorded at least ten times. The chain joins TRBV12-3 or TRBV12-4 to TRBJ2-3; 9 positions agree with TRBD2. Trimming at V came to 3 bases and at J to 6 bases, leaving 4 bases not matched to a gene. The CDR3 length is 14 residues. CDR3 amino acids: CASSFRRGGDTQYF. CDR3 nucleotide sequence: TGTGCCAGCAGTTTCCGGCGGGGGGGCGATACGCAGTATTTT.

The chain uses TRBV20-1 and TRBJ2-3; 14 bases align to TRBD2. V lost 2 bases to trimming and J lost 6 bases; unmatched junction nucleotides: 16. This CDR3 is built from 19 residues. CDR1 and CDR2 (germline): DFQATT, SNEGSKA (reference sequence). The CDR3 loop reads CSARPGLAGAPVLADTQYF. The CDR3 bases are TGCAGTGCTAGACCGGGACTAGCGGGGGCCCCGGTTCTCGCCGATACGCAGTATTTT.

The genes are TRBV6-5 and TRBJ1-2; 9 nucleotides agree with TRBD1. The J segment lost 9 bases and the V segment lost 4 bases, leaving 12 bases of the junction unmatched. This CDR3 region has 15 residues. Germline CDR1 is MNHEY and CDR2 is SVGAGI. The CDR3, as DNA: TGTGCCAGCAGTTCAGACTGGGGGACAGGGCCGCGCTACACCTTC. As protein: CASSSDWGTGPRYTF.

This clonotype appeared many times. V gene TRBV6-1 combines with J gene TRBJ2-7, with 8 bases aligning to TRBD1. Unmatched junction bases numbered 8, after V lost 5 bases and J lost 2 bases. CDR3 length equals 15 residues. The germline gives CDR1 MNHNS, CDR2 SASEGT. The CDR3 region is CASSPQTGAAYEQYF. Here the CDR3 DNA reads TGTGCCAGCAGTCCACAGACAGGGGCGGCCTACGAGCAGTACTTC.

By share, this clonotype counts as medium-sized. The chain couples TRBV2 to TRBJ1-2, with D possibly matching TRBD1 (5 bases). CDR1 and CDR2 from the germline V gene are SNHLY and FYNNEI. Trimming cost V 2 bases and J 5 bases, with 9 bases left between them. The CDR3 covers 13 residues. The CDR3 spells CASSESRVYGYTF. The CDR3, as DNA: TGTGCCAGCAGTGAATCCAGGGTTTATGGCTACACCTTC.

This clonotype was counted ten times or more. This chain links TRBV3-1 with TRBJ2-3; TRBD1 matches at 12 bases. Trimming removed 4 bases from V and 7 bases from J; junction bases left unmatched: 6. Germline CDR1 LGHDT, CDR2 YNNKEL (reference sequence). The CDR3 covers 15 residues. The CDR3 protein is CASSPSGQGAHTQYF. Written as DNA, the CDR3 is TGTGCCAGCAGCCCTTCGGGACAGGGGGCCCATACGCAGTATTTT.

This clonotype was detected ten times or more. The chain links TRBV19 to TRBJ2-4, with TRBD1 as a possible D gene (5 bases). From germline, CDR1 is LNHDA and CDR2 SQIVND (reference sequence). This CDR3 is 15 amino acids long. Trimming removed 5 bases from V and 0 bases from J, with 11 bases in between. CDR3 bases: TGTGCCAGTAGTCCCGGACAACTAGCCAAAAACATTCAGTACTTC. Translating gives CASSPGQLAKNIQYF. Full variable domain (missing parts from reference TRBV19 and TRBJ2-4): DGGITQSPKYLFRKEGQNVTLSCEQNLNHDAMYWYRQDPGQGLRLIYYSQIVNDFQKGDIAEGYSVSREKKESFPLTVTSAQKNPTAFYLCASSPGQLAKNIQYFGAGTRLSVL.

This clonotype is deemed medium-sized (0.01 to 0.1%). This chain joins TRBV6-2 or TRBV6-3 and TRBJ1-2; a weak D match, TRBD1 (5 bases). This CDR3 has 10 residues. The germline gives CDR1 MNHEY, CDR2 SVGEGT. V shed 10 bases and J shed 7 bases, with 10 bases lying between them. Here the CDR3 reads CATLRGGYTF. The DNA for the CDR3 is TGTGCCACTCTAAGGGGTGGCTACACCTTC.